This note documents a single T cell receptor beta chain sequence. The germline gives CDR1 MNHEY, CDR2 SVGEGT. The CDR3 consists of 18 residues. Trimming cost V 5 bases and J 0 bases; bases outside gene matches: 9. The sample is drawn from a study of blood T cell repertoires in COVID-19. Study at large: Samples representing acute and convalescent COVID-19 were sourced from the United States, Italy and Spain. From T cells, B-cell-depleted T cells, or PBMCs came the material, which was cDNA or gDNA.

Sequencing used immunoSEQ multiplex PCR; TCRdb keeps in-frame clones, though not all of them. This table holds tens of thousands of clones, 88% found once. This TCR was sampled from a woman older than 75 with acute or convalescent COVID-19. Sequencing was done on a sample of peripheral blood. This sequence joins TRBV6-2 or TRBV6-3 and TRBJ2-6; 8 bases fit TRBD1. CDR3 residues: CASSPRTGLSSGANVLTF. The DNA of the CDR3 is TGTGCCAGCAGTCCACGGACAGGGTTAAGCTCTGGGGCCAACGTCCTGACTTTC.